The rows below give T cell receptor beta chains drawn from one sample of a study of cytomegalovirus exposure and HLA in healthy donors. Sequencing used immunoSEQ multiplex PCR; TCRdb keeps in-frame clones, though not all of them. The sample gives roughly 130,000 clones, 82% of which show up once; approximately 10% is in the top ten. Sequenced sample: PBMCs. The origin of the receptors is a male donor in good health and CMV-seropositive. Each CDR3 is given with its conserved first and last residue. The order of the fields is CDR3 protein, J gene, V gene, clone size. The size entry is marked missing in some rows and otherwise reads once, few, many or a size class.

CDR3 protein: CAILLAGEEQFF
J gene: TRBJ2-1
V gene: TRBV10-3
clone size: -

CDR3 protein: CASLRGETQYF
J gene: TRBJ2-5
V gene: TRBV30
clone size: few

CDR3 protein: CASSISGGNLGNIQYF
J gene: TRBJ2-4
V gene: TRBV19
clone size: -

CDR3 protein: CASSLLGETGKSNQPQHF
J gene: TRBJ1-5
V gene: TRBV28
clone size: -

CDR3 protein: CASSLVTSPGTDTQYF
J gene: TRBJ2-3
V gene: TRBV5-1
clone size: -

CDR3 protein: CASSVLADSYNEQFF
J gene: TRBJ2-1
V gene: TRBV19
clone size: once

CDR3 protein: CASSLWGLAGGTDTQYF
J gene: TRBJ2-3
V gene: TRBV28
clone size: -

CDR3 protein: CASSPAAGAHSQKAFF
J gene: TRBJ1-1
V gene: TRBV28
clone size: -

CDR3 protein: CAISSGQGAGETQYF
J gene: TRBJ2-5
V gene: TRBV10-3
clone size: -

CDR3 protein: CSVSGETGANVLTF
J gene: TRBJ2-6
V gene: TRBV29-1
clone size: -

CDR3 protein: CASILPGETNEQYF
J gene: TRBJ2-7
V gene: TRBV7-9
clone size: -

CDR3 protein: CASSQGRNTEAFF
J gene: TRBJ1-1
V gene: TRBV6-4
clone size: few

CDR3 protein: CASSTSGIYEQYF
J gene: TRBJ2-7
V gene: TRBV27
clone size: -

CDR3 protein: CASRNDYSNQPQHF
J gene: TRBJ1-5
V gene: TRBV19
clone size: -

CDR3 protein: CASSSSGKGNQPQHF
J gene: TRBJ1-5
V gene: TRBV6-6
clone size: -

CDR3 protein: CASSLVMAGGGVNNEQFF
J gene: TRBJ2-1
V gene: TRBV5-1
clone size: -

CDR3 protein: CASSLDRGADTQYF
J gene: TRBJ2-3
V gene: TRBV7-9
clone size: -

CDR3 protein: CASIAGIGREETQYF
J gene: TRBJ2-5
V gene: TRBV6-7
clone size: -

CDR3 protein: CASGRDRGDEQYF
J gene: TRBJ2-7
V gene: TRBV27
clone size: -

CDR3 protein: CSSSLPGKMGGYTF
J gene: TRBJ1-2
V gene: TRBV7-9
clone size: -

CDR3 protein: CASSVASRSNTQYF
J gene: TRBJ2-3
V gene: TRBV9
clone size: -

CDR3 protein: CASSPDSPYSPLHF
J gene: TRBJ1-6
V gene: TRBV5-1
clone size: -

CDR3 protein: CASSPGLINEKLFF
J gene: TRBJ1-4
V gene: TRBV5-1
clone size: -

CDR3 protein: CASSAMSAGGDPYNEQFF
J gene: TRBJ2-1
V gene: TRBV25-1
clone size: -

CDR3 protein: CATRRVNTEAFF
J gene: TRBJ1-1
V gene: TRBV10-3
clone size: -

CDR3 protein: CASSWMTSGGGTQYF
J gene: TRBJ2-3
V gene: TRBV13
clone size: -

CDR3 protein: CASSQTRPTDTQYF
J gene: TRBJ2-3
V gene: TRBV18
clone size: -

CDR3 protein: CASSPGTGYGQPQHF
J gene: TRBJ1-5
V gene: TRBV27
clone size: -

CDR3 protein: CASSIDRANTEAFF
J gene: TRBJ1-1
V gene: TRBV19
clone size: -

CDR3 protein: CASSGRYEQYF
J gene: TRBJ2-7
V gene: TRBV5-6
clone size: -

CDR3 protein: CASSGGQGATETQYF
J gene: TRBJ2-5
V gene: TRBV5-4
clone size: -

CDR3 protein: CASWTGTEPRSGNTIYF
J gene: TRBJ1-3
V gene: TRBV30
clone size: -

CDR3 protein: CASSVTGGEGGNIQYF
J gene: TRBJ2-4
V gene: TRBV9
clone size: few

CDR3 protein: CASSLRENYEQYF
J gene: TRBJ2-7
V gene: TRBV27
clone size: -

CDR3 protein: CASSYYSQGLETQYF
J gene: TRBJ2-5
V gene: TRBV27
clone size: few

CDR3 protein: CASSGGLAGGHTDTQYF
J gene: TRBJ2-3
V gene: TRBV25-1
clone size: once

CDR3 protein: CASSPRTSGNRYEQYF
J gene: TRBJ2-7
V gene: TRBV7-9
clone size: -

CDR3 protein: CASRRGAGDLPGELFF
J gene: TRBJ2-2
V gene: TRBV7-2
clone size: -

CDR3 protein: CASSKARNYNEQFF
J gene: TRBJ2-1
V gene: TRBV19
clone size: few

CDR3 protein: CASRGTSGSVTQYF
J gene: TRBJ2-3
V gene: TRBV7-2
clone size: -

CDR3 protein: CSVGGGAGQPQHF
J gene: TRBJ1-5
V gene: TRBV29-1
clone size: -

CDR3 protein: CASITIGQGLIYGDYTF
J gene: TRBJ1-2
V gene: TRBV27
clone size: -

CDR3 protein: CATGQERYGYTF
J gene: TRBJ1-2
V gene: TRBV5-4
clone size: -

CDR3 protein: CASSLAGVIVGELFF
J gene: TRBJ2-2
V gene: TRBV7-2
clone size: -

CDR3 protein: CASSYDSGRANEQFF
J gene: TRBJ2-1
V gene: TRBV9
clone size: -

CDR3 protein: CASSLPIADYEQYF
J gene: -
V gene: TRBV28
clone size: -

CDR3 protein: CASSQSRSGANVLTF
J gene: TRBJ2-6
V gene: TRBV4-2
clone size: -

CDR3 protein: CASIESAGAQYF
J gene: TRBJ2-5
V gene: TRBV7-2
clone size: -

CDR3 protein: CASSITSGRANEQYF
J gene: TRBJ2-7
V gene: TRBV19
clone size: once

CDR3 protein: CASSLASGGKLFF
J gene: TRBJ1-4
V gene: TRBV11-1
clone size: -

CDR3 protein: CASSPSAGAYNEQFF
J gene: TRBJ2-1
V gene: TRBV11-3
clone size: once

CDR3 protein: CASSEIAGVVLTQYF
J gene: TRBJ2-3
V gene: TRBV7-6
clone size: -